A single T cell receptor (beta chain) is shown here with its context. The antigen is unknown. The study ran its PCR with 60 Vbeta and 13 Jbeta primers. Generated by immunoSEQ multiplex PCR, the TCRdb table keeps only in-frame clones and is missing some. The sample has around 200,000 clones, 70% seen once; the top ten hold about 2.5%. This sample was taken from a study of cytomegalovirus exposure and HLA in healthy donors. Overall study findings and caveats: Rare TCR sequences dominated, though some public TCRs recurred in many donors.

The sequenced sample was PBMCs. The clonotype was recovered from a man in his forties or fifties in good health and CMV-seropositive.

The CDR3 bases are TGTGCCAGCAGCTCCACAGTAAACACTGAAGCTTTCTTT. Its protein is CASSSTVNTEAFF. The V call is TRBV7-2, the J call TRBJ1-1; no clear D gene. Trimming removed 4 bases at V and 2 bases at J, with 8 bases between. CDR1 SGHTA and CDR2 FQGNSA come from the germline V gene. This CDR3 contains 13 residues.